This TCR beta chain was captured in a study of T-cell memory formation after mild COVID-19. This clonotype was seen many times. Its antigen is as yet unknown. The CDR3 has 14 amino acids. Germline V gene lookup returns CDR1 SGHRS and CDR2 YFSETQ. The V end was cut by 4 bases, the J end by 3 bases, with 13 bases between. Regarding the study as a whole: Cross-reactive memory appears to have joined, as suggested by some responding clones showing up in pre-infection memory.

TCRdb recomputed calls from the 5' RACE reads with MiXCR, one row per CDR3 protein. The sample lists 450,000 to 700,000 distinct CDR3 sequences; around 17% were seen once. The origin of this receptor is an adult woman who had mild COVID-19 (a few samples of this study predate the infection). Cell type and time point are not known. The sequencing sample was made of PBMCs or a T cell subset sorted from them (not recorded which). The chain employs TRBV5-1 and TRBJ1-1, with D perhaps TRBD1 (5 bases). CDR3 DNA sequence: TGCGCCAGCAGCGAGGGACCGTTCGACACTGAAGCTTTCTTT. Its protein is CASSEGPFDTEAFF.